Presented here are 22 T cell receptor beta chains from one specimen sequenced in a study of blood T cell repertoires in COVID-19 (dated by TCRdb to the early 2020s). Libraries were built with the immunoSEQ multiplex PCR assay. The clones in this table, taken by TCRdb from immuneACCESS, are in-frame only. Not every clone is retained; where verified, under half of the shortfall comes from an unresolved V gene, and the cause of the rest is unknown. The table for this sample lists hundreds of thousands of clones; 80% to 90% of them were counted only once. The ten largest clones represent approximately 3% of the sample. Sequenced: peripheral blood. Source of these receptors: a woman between 25 and 40 years old with COVID-19, enrolled during active disease.

This clone was seen only once. The chain recombines TRBV11-2 with TRBJ2-7, with 13 bases fitting TRBD2. V shed 4 bases, J shed 2 bases, and the junction held 5 bases outside the gene matches. This CDR3 is built from 16 residues. Germline assignment: CDR1 SGHAT and CDR2 FQNNGV. The DNA of the CDR3 is TGTGCCAGCAGCTCATACGGGACTAGCGGGACCTACGAGCAGTACGTC. Its translation: CASSSYGTSGTYEQYV.

The rearrangement uses TRBV27 and TRBJ2-7; 9 nucleotides agree with TRBD1. The V gene's germline CDR1 is MNHEY and CDR2 SMNVEV (reference sequence). This CDR3 has 11 amino acids. The junction had 0 bases not matched to a gene; V was cut back by 6 bases and J by 6 bases. CDR3 DNA: TGTGCCAGCAGACAGGGGGCCGAGCAGTACTTC. Its translation: CASRQGAEQYF.

The chain employs TRBV19 and TRBJ2-2; 13 bases agree with TRBD2. This CDR3 has 17 amino acids. After removal of 7 bases from V and 1 base from J, the junction contained 6 bases not matched to a gene. Per the germline V gene, CDR1 is LNHDA and CDR2 is SQIVND (reference sequence). CDR3 sequence reads: CASTPTSGRWNTGELFF. For the CDR3, the DNA is TGTGCCAGTACCCCGACTAGCGGGAGGTGGAACACCGGGGAGCTGTTTTTT.

This chain connects TRBV5-8 to TRBJ2-7; possible D gene TRBD2, 6 bases. This CDR3 is built from 15 residues. The ends were cut back, 4 bases at V and 3 bases at J, with 17 bases in the middle. Germline CDR1 SGHTS, CDR2 YDEGEE. Here the CDR3 DNA reads TGTGCCAGCAGCAGAGCATTTCAGGGAGGCTACGAGCAGTACTTC. It encodes CASSRAFQGGYEQYF. The whole variable domain, remainder taken from reference TRBV5-8 and TRBJ2-7, is EAGVTQSPTHLIKTRGQQATLRCSPISGHTSVYWYQQALGLGLQFLLWYDEGEERNRGNFPPRFSGRQFPNYSSELNVNALELEDSALYLCASSRAFQGGYEQYFGPGTRLTVT.

The chain links TRBV7-2 to TRBJ2-3, with 7 bases identical to TRBD1. CDR1 is SGHTA, CDR2 FQGNSA, per germline. The CDR3 runs 16 residues. The V gene end was trimmed by 4 bases and the J gene end by 2 bases; junction bases not matched to a gene: 9. In DNA, the CDR3 is TGTGCCAGCAGCTATCTCCGGGACAGTTACACAGATACGCAGTATTTT. It translates to CASSYLRDSYTDTQYF.

The chain joins TRBV7-8 to TRBJ1-6; D is perhaps TRBD1 (6 bases). Trimming cost V 8 bases and J 7 bases, with 15 bases left between them. This CDR3 has 14 amino acids. Germline V gene data show CDR1 as SGHVS and CDR2 as FQNEAQ. The CDR3 sequence is CASGPGHGNSPLHF. The CDR3, as DNA: TGTGCCAGCGGACCGGGACACGGGAATTCACCCCTCCACTTT.

The chain recombines TRBV5-4 with TRBJ2-1; TRBD1 matches at 8 bases. Germline CDR1 reads SGHNT; CDR2 reads YYREEE (reference sequence). V lost 5 bases to trimming and J lost 7 bases; unmatched junction nucleotides: 8. This CDR3 has 14 residues. The CDR3 sequence: CASRVQGAPNEQFF. In DNA, the CDR3 is TGTGCCAGCAGGGTGCAGGGGGCGCCGAATGAGCAGTTCTTC.

The V call is TRBV18, the J call TRBJ2-5; TRBD2 agrees at 7 bases. The V gene end was trimmed by 3 bases and the J gene end by 9 bases; junction bases not matched to a gene: 13. CDR1 and CDR2 from the germline V gene are KGHSH and LQKENI. The CDR3 is 15 residues long. The CDR3 spells CASSPASPRREAQYF. In DNA form, the CDR3 reads TGTGCCAGCTCACCCGCCTCTCCACGACGGGAGGCCCAGTACTTC. Filled out from reference TRBV18 and TRBJ2-5, the complete variable domain reads NAGVMQNPRHLVRRRGQEARLRCSPMKGHSHVYWYRQLPEEGLKFMVYLQKENIIDESGMPKERFSAEFPKEGPSILRIQQVVRGDSAAYFCASSPASPRREAQYFGPGTRLLVL.

The rearrangement joins TRBV5-1 to TRBJ1-6, with 8 bases aligning to TRBD1. Germline V CDR1 and CDR2: SGHRS, YFSETQ. J lost 6 bases, V lost 4 bases, and 9 bases had no gene match. The CDR3 consists of 16 residues. In DNA, the CDR3 is TGCGCCAGCAGCCCCAGCCAGGGGGCCCCTAATTCACCCCTCCACTTT. As protein: CASSPSQGAPNSPLHF.

The rearrangement uses TRBV4-3 and TRBJ2-2, with D unresolved. Germline-derived CDR1 and CDR2 are LGHNA and YSLEER. The length of the CDR3 is 14 residues. Trimming removed 1 base from V and 4 bases from J, with 7 bases in between. The CDR3 sequence: CASSQVESTGELFF. The CDR3 nucleotides are TGCGCCAGCAGCCAAGTTGAGAGCACCGGGGAGCTGTTTTTT.

The chain is built from TRBV25-1 and TRBJ2-3, with 11 bases fitting TRBD1. V dropped 3 bases and J dropped 4; count of bases not matched to a gene: 3. The CDR3 is 15 residues long. Germline lookup yields CDR1 MGHDK and CDR2 SYGVNS. CDR3 sequence (DNA): TGTGCCAGCAGTGACCCGGGACAGGGGGCAGATACGCAGTATTTT. Its translation is CASSDPGQGADTQYF.

The V gene is TRBV29-1, the J gene TRBJ2-1; TRBD2 aligns across 15 bases. Unmatched junction bases numbered 9, after V lost 6 bases and J lost 9 bases. Germline V lookup: CDR1 SQVTM, CDR2 ANQGSEA. This CDR3 is 15 amino acids long. CDR3 bases: TGCAGCGTATCTAAAGGGACTAGCGGGGGGTCTGAGCAGTTCTTC. This encodes CSVSKGTSGGSEQFF.

Here the CDR3 reads CASSLSEGEVGNEQFF. As DNA, the CDR3 is TGTGCCAGCAGTTTATCGGAGGGAGAAGTCGGCAATGAGCAGTTCTTC. V and J are TRBV27 and TRBJ2-1; perhaps TRBD2 as D (6 bases). The CDR3 has 16 amino acids. V lost 0 bases and J 6 bases, leaving 15 bases between the germline ends. Germline lookup yields CDR1 MNHEY and CDR2 SMNVEV (reference sequence).

The chain recombines TRBV19 with TRBJ2-2, with D hard to call. Germline V gene data show CDR1 as LNHDA and CDR2 as SQIVND (reference sequence). The CDR3 consists of 18 residues. V was trimmed by 7 bases and J by 5 bases, leaving 26 bases between them. This CDR3 reads CASIKLTGTTARTGELFF. The CDR3 bases are TGTGCCAGTATAAAACTTACCGGTACGACGGCGAGGACCGGGGAGCTGTTTTTT. Based on the CDR3 plus reference TRBV19 and TRBJ2-2, the full variable domain is DGGITQSPKYLFRKEGQNVTLSCEQNLNHDAMYWYRQDPGQGLRLIYYSQIVNDFQKGDIAEGYSVSREKKESFPLTVTSAQKNPTAFYLCASIKLTGTTARTGELFFGEGSRLTVL.

The V and J genes are TRBV24-1 and TRBJ2-1; no clear D gene. Germline V lookup: CDR1 KGHDR, CDR2 SFDVKD. This CDR3 spans 12 amino acids. V was trimmed by 1 base and J by 15 bases, leaving 12 bases between them. CDR3 protein: CATSDFARKRFF. As DNA, the CDR3 is TGTGCCACCAGTGATTTTGCTCGGAAGCGGTTCTTC.

The chain links TRBV7-9 to TRBJ1-5; 9 bases line up with TRBD1. The CDR3 covers 14 residues. With V trimmed by 4 bases and J by 7 bases, 5 bases remained unmatched. Germline lookup yields CDR1 SEHNR and CDR2 FQNEAQ (reference sequence). The CDR3 bases are TGTGCCAGCAGCTCACAGGGGGCTCGGCAGCCCCAGCATTTT. It codes for CASSSQGARQPQHF.

The chain carries TRBV14 and TRBJ1-6; maybe TRBD1 (5 bases). Trimming removed 6 bases from V and 9 bases from J, with 12 bases in between. Germline values: CDR1 SGHDN, CDR2 FVKESK. The CDR3 is 13 amino acids. The CDR3 DNA reads TGTGCCAGCAGTAGTGGGGCAGCTTCACCCCTCCACTTT. Its protein product is CASSSGAASPLHF.

J is TRBJ1-6 and V is TRBV3-1 (or the pseudogene TRBV3-2); the match to TRBD1 covers 12 bases. Germline V CDR1 and CDR2: LGHDT, YNNKEL (reference sequence). The CDR3 loop spans 15 amino acids. Trimming at V came to 3 bases and at J to 9 bases, leaving 3 bases not matched to a gene. CDR3 region: CASSHLGQGASPLHF. The CDR3 region has the DNA TGTGCCAGCAGCCATCTGGGACAGGGGGCTTCACCCCTCCACTTT.

V is TRBV14 and J is TRBJ2-1; TRBD1 is a possible D gene (5 bases). This CDR3 is built from 14 residues. Germline CDR1 and CDR2: SGHDN and FVKESK. Trimming shortened V by 4 bases and J by 4 bases, and 11 bases separated the two germline ends. CDR3 bases: TGTGCCAGCAGCCTGGGCAGGGCTTACAATGAGCAGTTCTTC. Its protein is CASSLGRAYNEQFF.

This chain links TRBV25-1 with TRBJ1-1, with 7 bases that match TRBD1. Germline V gives CDR1 MGHDK, CDR2 SYGVNS. After removal of 6 bases from V and 6 bases from J, the junction contained 13 bases not matched to a gene. This CDR3 is built from 15 residues. The CDR3 protein is CASRGGGQSYSEAFF. DNA of the CDR3: TGTGCCAGCAGGGGTGGGGGACAGTCGTACTCTGAAGCTTTCTTT. Full variable domain (remainder filled in from reference TRBV25-1 and TRBJ1-1): EADIYQTPRYLVIGTGKKITLECSQTMGHDKMYWYQQDPGMELHLIHYSYGVNSTEKGDLSSESTVSRIRTEHFPLTLESARPSHTSQYLCASRGGGQSYSEAFFGQGTRLTVV.

The CDR3 is CASSIGGPFSEQFF. CDR3 bases: TGTGCCAGCAGCATAGGAGGTCCCTTCAGTGAGCAGTTCTTC. This chain uses TRBV7-9 with TRBJ2-1, with a weak D call TRBD2 (5 bases). V lost 5 bases and J 9 bases, leaving 17 bases between the germline ends. The CDR3 has 14 residues. In germline, CDR1 is SEHNR, CDR2 FQNEAQ (reference sequence). Combining the CDR3 with reference TRBV7-9 and TRBJ2-1 gives the whole variable domain DTGVSQNPRHKITKRGQNVTFRCDPISEHNRLYWYRQTLGQGPEFLTYFQNEAQLEKSRLLSDRFSAERPKGSFSTLEIQRTEQGDSAMYLCASSIGGPFSEQFFGPGTRLTVL.

The count of this clone is one. The rearrangement uses TRBV5-1 and TRBJ1-1; D is possibly TRBD1 (5 bases). V was shortened by 4 bases and J by 4 bases, with 14 bases between the two germline ends. The CDR3 length is 14 residues. Looked up from germline, CDR1 is SGHRS and CDR2 is YFSETQ. In DNA form, the CDR3 reads TGCGCCAGCAGCCTAGCATCGGGGGGCACTGAAGCTTTCTTT. This codes for CASSLASGGTEAFF.